Sequencing of this TCR beta chain was carried out in a study of beta chain features in type 1 diabetes. V trimming: 5 bases; J trimming: 1 base; junction bases outside the gene matches: 9. There are 16 residues in the CDR3. Germline assignment: CDR1 SEHNR and CDR2 FQNEAQ (reference sequence). Researchers reported sorting CD4+ naive, central memory, regulatory and stem cell-like memory cells via CD45RO/CCR7/CD25/CD127/CD95/CD27. TCRB transcripts that were expressed got sequenced, as all of the isolated RNA had been reverse transcribed. The data were produced by immunoSEQ multiplex PCR, yet TCRdb's version contains in-frame clones alone and is incomplete. The sample has 330,000 or so clones, around 19% seen once. Overall study results and limits: Researchers could not determine here whether HLA type influences TCRB rearrangement.

For this clone: Its antigen is unidentified.

The source material was naive CD4+ T cells from blood. V usage is TRBV7-9 and J usage is TRBJ2-3; TRBD2 matches 7 bases. The sequence was obtained from a woman under 30 in good health. CDR3 coding DNA: TGTGCCAGCAGCACATGGGGGGGGACCGGCACAGATACGCAGTATTTT. Amino acids: CASSTWGGTGTDTQYF.